This entry describes one T cell receptor (beta chain). Its antigen is still unknown. This sample is drawn from a study of regulatory T cells in long-lasting Graves disease. Points from the study as a whole: Accuracy may have suffered from the small sample size. Rather than thyroid tissue, only peripheral blood underwent study.

Trimming stripped 1 base from V and 0 bases from J, with 10 bases between. This CDR3 has 15 amino acids. The V gene's germline CDR1 is SGHRS and CDR2 YFSETQ. Assembly of TCR beta libraries relied on iRepertoire HTBI primers together with Arm-PCR of CDR3 regions. In the original workflow: The samples included 60 to 75 TRBV and about 13 TRBJ segments. Using its own MiXCR run on the multiplex PCR reads, TCRdb lists one record per CDR3 protein. The V and J calls reflect TCRdb's pipeline rather than the authors' work. Of approximately 690,000 distinct CDR3 sequences in the sample, around 32% were seen once. Time point here: persistent/refractory GD, antithyroid drugs over 5 years with positive TRAb. Generation of the TCR library employed RNA extracted from PBMCs.

The specimen comprised peripheral blood mononuclear cells (PBMCs), sampled when the disease was refractory, from a patient treated with antithyroid drugs. The origin of this receptor is a female donor with Graves disease. This chain joins TRBV5-1 and TRBJ1-1; a possible D gene is TRBD1 (6 bases). CDR3: CASSLRTAMNTEAFF. The CDR3 DNA follows: TGCGCCAGCAGCTTGAGGACAGCGATGAACACTGAAGCTTTCTTT.